Shown below are 25 T cell receptor beta chains from a single sample sequenced in a study of shared clonotypes between healthy human individuals. Clones were read by immunoSEQ multiplex PCR, and TCRdb kept only the in-frame ones, dropping some. The repertoire holds some 1.5 million clones, 98% seen once, with roughly 0.4% in the top ten. Sequenced sample: naive CD4+ T cells sorted from blood. Subset defined: CD45RA+ positively selected. The receptors stem from a young man in good health.

The gene calls are TRBV18 and TRBJ2-2; tentatively, D is TRBD2 (6 bases). Germline CDR1 is KGHSH and CDR2 is LQKENI. This CDR3 spans 14 amino acids. V was cut by 8 bases and J by 0 bases, with 10 bases left in between. The CDR3 spells CASARETNTGELFF. The DNA for the CDR3 is TGTGCCAGCGCCCGGGAGACGAACACCGGGGAGCTGTTTTTT.

The genes are TRBV5-8 and TRBJ2-5; 9 bases are a match to TRBD1. The ends lost 1 base at V and 8 bases at J; junction bases unmatched: 9. The V gene's germline CDR1 is SGHTS and CDR2 YDEGEE. This CDR3 has 15 amino acids. The CDR3 loop is CASSLYRGRGGTQYF. For the CDR3, the DNA is TGTGCCAGCAGCTTGTACAGGGGGCGCGGGGGAACCCAGTACTTC.

The chain uses TRBV18 and TRBJ2-3; D unresolved. CDR3 size: 18 residues. With 0 bases removed from V and 2 bases from J, the gap between germline ends came to 18 bases. Germline V gene sequence: CDR1 KGHSH, CDR2 LQKENI. CDR3 sequence: CASSPPMTWVRPTDTQYF. CDR3 nucleotide sequence: TGTGCCAGCTCACCACCTATGACTTGGGTTAGGCCCACAGATACGCAGTATTTT.

This clone has a single count. The chain couples TRBV10-3 to TRBJ2-3; weak D call: TRBD2 (6 bases). Per the germline V gene, CDR1 is ENHRY and CDR2 is SYGVKD. V lost 3 bases to trimming and J lost 3 bases, with 16 bases between them. The CDR3 spans 16 residues. CDR3 amino acids: CAISDPSWAGTDTQYF. DNA for the CDR3: TGTGCCATCAGTGACCCCTCCTGGGCGGGAACAGATACGCAGTATTTT.

This sequence joins TRBV10-3 and TRBJ2-5; D is unclear. Germline V gene lookup returns CDR1 ENHRY and CDR2 SYGVKD. Trimming took off 10 bases at V and 0 bases at J, with 12 bases between the two ends. CDR3 length: 13 residues. The CDR3 region has the DNA TGTGCCACCCACTCTCGGGACCAAGAGACCCAGTACTTC. This gives the protein CATHSRDQETQYF.

This clone occurred once. Distinct nucleotide sequences in the sample also encode this CDR3. The gene calls are TRBV7-6 and TRBJ2-3; D is unresolved. Germline CDR1 reads SGHVS; CDR2 reads FNYEAQ. The CDR3 has 15 amino acids. The V and J ends lost 2 bases and 0 bases respectively, with 9 bases between them. CDR3 coding DNA: TGTGCCAGCAGCTTATCCCGAGGTAGCACAGATACGCAGTATTTT. Translating it yields CASSLSRGSTDTQYF.

V gene TRBV9 combines with J gene TRBJ2-2; 10 bases fit TRBD2. The ends lost 4 bases at V and 5 bases at J; junction bases unmatched: 8. The CDR3 has 16 amino acids. CDR1 is SGDLS, CDR2 YYNGEE, per germline. The CDR3 sequence is CASSPLAGAGTGELFF. CDR3 coding DNA: TGTGCCAGCAGCCCTCTAGCGGGAGCGGGTACCGGGGAGCTGTTTTTT. Variable domain in full (rest from reference TRBV9 and TRBJ2-2): DSGVTQTPKHLITATGQRVTLRCSPRSGDLSVYWYQQSLDQGLQFLIQYYNGEERAKGNILERFSAQQFPDLHSELNLSSLELGDSALYFCASSPLAGAGTGELFFGEGSRLTVL.

For the CDR3, the DNA is TGTGCCAGCAGTCCCACAGGAATCTCCTACAATGAGCAGTTCTTC. As protein: CASSPTGISYNEQFF. The V call is TRBV14, the J call TRBJ2-1; maybe TRBD1 (5 bases). This CDR3 region has 15 residues. Germline assignment: CDR1 SGHDN and CDR2 FVKESK. V lost 6 bases and J 0 bases, leaving 12 bases between the germline ends.

The genes are TRBV11-2 and TRBJ2-1; TRBD2 aligns across 11 bases. The V segment lost 1 base and the J segment 4 bases; nucleotides outside the gene matches: 3. Per germline, CDR1 SGHAT and CDR2 FQNNGV. This CDR3 is built from 16 residues. This CDR3 reads CASSLVASGGYNEQFF. For the CDR3, the DNA is TGTGCCAGCAGCTTAGTGGCTAGCGGGGGGTACAATGAGCAGTTCTTC.

The V call is TRBV28, the J call TRBJ1-2; D possibly corresponds to TRBD1 (5 bases). Germline V gives CDR1 MDHEN, CDR2 SYDVKM. The CDR3 loop spans 11 amino acids. With 8 bases removed from V and 8 bases from J, the gap between germline ends came to 12 bases. CDR3 loop: CASGAFRGYTF. The CDR3 region has the DNA TGTGCCAGCGGGGCCTTCAGGGGCTACACCTTC.

The J gene is TRBJ2-1, the V gene TRBV5-1; 10 bases agree with TRBD2. Germline V gene lookup returns CDR1 SGHRS and CDR2 YFSETQ. The CDR3 consists of 16 residues. V dropped 4 bases and J dropped 6; count of bases not matched to a gene: 10. In nucleotides, the CDR3 is TGCGCCAGCAGCCCCAGGGTAGCGGGAGGTGGCAATGAGCAGTTCTTC. Its translation is CASSPRVAGGGNEQFF.

A word on this clone: Other DNA sequences within the sample encode an identical CDR3. This chain connects TRBV5-6 to TRBJ2-5; D not resolved. CDR1 and CDR2 from the germline V gene are SGHDT and YYEEEE. This CDR3 is built from 12 residues. Trimming took 2 bases from V and 5 from J, leaving 7 bases between them. The CDR3 DNA reads TGTGCCAGCAGCTTAGTAAGCGAGACCCAGTACTTC. Its protein product is CASSLVSETQYF.

The chain uses TRBV7-8 and TRBJ2-7; the D gene is possibly TRBD1 (6 bases). V was shortened by 4 bases and J by 0 bases, with 13 bases between the two germline ends. The CDR3 spans 15 residues. Germline lookup yields CDR1 SGHVS and CDR2 FQNEAQ. The CDR3 protein is CASSSRLDSSYEQYF. Written as DNA, the CDR3 is TGTGCCAGCAGCTCTCGATTGGACAGCTCCTACGAGCAGTACTTC.

The genes are TRBV10-3 and TRBJ2-2, with D possibly matching TRBD1 (6 bases). V lost 6 bases and J lost 2, with 10 bases in between. Germline lookup yields CDR1 ENHRY and CDR2 SYGVKD. CDR3 length: 14 residues. CDR3 bases: TGTGCCATCAGCCAACAGGGAAACACCGGGGAGCTGTTTTTT. Protein: CAISQQGNTGELFF.

The chain carries TRBV2 and TRBJ2-2, with D hard to call. Per germline, CDR1 SNHLY and CDR2 FYNNEI. V was trimmed by 4 bases and J by 0 bases, leaving 12 bases between them. The CDR3 loop spans 16 amino acids. This CDR3 reads CASSGSGLANTGELFF. The CDR3 region has the DNA TGTGCCAGCAGTGGTTCGGGCCTCGCGAACACCGGGGAGCTGTTTTTT.

This clone was seen once. The V gene is TRBV9, the J gene TRBJ1-3, with TRBD1 matching over 8 bases. The V and J ends lost 2 bases and 0 bases, in that order; junction bases with no gene match: 4. The CDR3 runs to 16 residues. The germline gives CDR1 SGDLS, CDR2 YYNGEE. The CDR3 DNA reads as TGTGCCAGCAGCGTGAGGACAGGGACCTCTGGAAACACCATATATTTT. This encodes CASSVRTGTSGNTIYF.

The rearrangement uses TRBV27 and TRBJ2-3, with D uncertain. This CDR3 has 14 residues. The V end lost 4 bases, the J end lost 0 bases, and 8 bases lay between the germline ends. CDR1 and CDR2 (germline): MNHEY, SMNVEV (reference sequence). In DNA form, the CDR3 reads TGTGCCAGCAGTTCGATGCCAAGCACAGATACGCAGTATTTT. Amino acids: CASSSMPSTDTQYF.

This chain links TRBV5-4 with TRBJ2-1; D is possibly TRBD1 or TRBD2 (5 bases each). From germline, CDR1 is SGHNT and CDR2 YYREEE (reference sequence). This CDR3 has 14 residues. Trimming took off 4 bases at V and 2 bases at J, with 10 bases between the two ends. CDR3 amino acids: CASSTGRAYNEQFF. Written as DNA, the CDR3 is TGTGCCAGCAGCACGGGACGGGCCTACAATGAGCAGTTCTTC.

Turning to this clone: Other DNA variants within this sample encode the same CDR3. V gene TRBV7-3 combines with J gene TRBJ2-5; possibly TRBD1 for D (6 bases). Per germline, CDR1 SGHTA and CDR2 FQGTGA. CDR3 length: 13 residues. Deletions cut 5 bases from V and 1 base from J, with 8 bases between. CDR3 in amino acids: CASSRTAQETQYF. In DNA form, the CDR3 reads TGTGCCAGCAGCCGGACAGCCCAAGAGACCCAGTACTTC.

In DNA, the CDR3 is TGCGCCAGCAGCTTGGGGGGACCTCGAAGAGAAGAGACCCAGTACTTC. Translation gives CASSLGGPRREETQYF. This sequence joins TRBV5-1 and TRBJ2-5; TRBD1 or TRBD2 may be the D gene (5 bases each). Trimming cost V 0 bases and J 3 bases, with 15 bases left between them. Germline loops: CDR1 SGHRS, CDR2 YFSETQ. CDR3 length: 16 amino acids.

This clone occurred a few times. Other nucleotide sequences from this sample produce the same CDR3. The chain is built from TRBV4-1 and TRBJ2-1, with D perhaps TRBD2 (6 bases). CDR3 length equals 16 residues. The V end was cut by 1 base, the J end by 10 bases, with 20 bases between. Germline CDR1 MGHRA, CDR2 YSYEKL. The CDR3 DNA reads TGCGCCAGCAGCCAAGTTAGCGGTGGAGGTGGCCGGGAGCAGTTCTTC. This sequence encodes CASSQVSGGGGREQFF.

The genes are TRBV5-4 and TRBJ2-3; D is possibly TRBD2 (5 bases). Trimming shortened V by 3 bases and J by 2 bases, and 16 bases separated the two germline ends. Germline CDR1 is SGHNT and CDR2 is YYREEE (reference sequence). The CDR3 consists of 16 residues. This CDR3 reads CASSSASGTVTDTQYF. The CDR3 bases are TGTGCCAGCAGCTCGGCCTCGGGAACCGTCACAGATACGCAGTATTTT.

The chain links TRBV6-5 to TRBJ1-4; 10 bases are shared with TRBD1. Germline V gene data show CDR1 as MNHEY and CDR2 as SVGAGI. V dropped 5 bases and J dropped 6; count of bases not matched to a gene: 6. There are 15 residues in the CDR3. The CDR3 DNA reads TGTGCCAGCAGTGCCACCGGGACAGGGGATGAAAAACTGTTTTTT. It codes for CASSATGTGDEKLFF.

V usage is TRBV15 and J usage is TRBJ2-7, with 8 bases lining up with TRBD1. CDR1 is LNHNV, CDR2 YYDKDF, per germline (reference sequence). The trim removed 2 bases at V and 3 bases at J, leaving 21 bases unmatched. The CDR3 spans 20 residues. The CDR3 is CATSRLDLDRALYGHYEQYF. The CDR3 DNA reads as TGTGCCACCAGCAGACTGGACTTGGACAGGGCCTTATACGGGCACTACGAGCAGTACTTC.

The V call is TRBV18, the J call TRBJ2-3; no clear D gene. The CDR3 extends over 15 amino acids. Trimming took off 4 bases at V and 2 bases at J, with 13 bases between the two ends. Germline V gene data show CDR1 as KGHSH and CDR2 as LQKENI. The CDR3 protein is CASSLSLSNTDTQYF. The CDR3 nucleotides are TGTGCCAGCTCACTCTCTCTCAGTAACACAGATACGCAGTATTTT.